The rows below give T cell receptor beta chains drawn from one sample of a study of T-cell memory formation after mild COVID-19. TCRdb recomputed calls from the 5' RACE reads with MiXCR, one row per CDR3 protein. The sample consists of 120,000 to 150,000 distinct CDR3 sequences, 6% of them appearing once. Source material: PBMCs or a T cell subset sorted from them (not recorded which). These receptors were collected from an adult woman who had mild COVID-19 (a few samples of this study predate the infection). Cell type and time point are not known. Both conserved end residues are part of each CDR3. Fields, in order: CDR3 protein, CDR3 DNA, J gene, V gene, D gene, clone size. D genes are given only for firm matches. Part of the rows lack a size; the others show once, few, many or a class for expanded clones.

CDR3aa: CASSQVQTSGSTDTQYF; CDR3nt: TGCGCCAGCAGCCAAGTCCAGACTAGCGGGAGCACAGATACGCAGTATTTT; j_gene: TRBJ2-3; v_gene: TRBV4-3; d_gene: TRBD2; abundance: .
CDR3aa: CASTKPTQGARTDTQYF; CDR3nt: TGTGCCAGCACTAAGCCGACACAGGGGGCGCGAACAGATACGCAGTATTTT; j_gene: TRBJ2-3; v_gene: TRBV7-9; d_gene: TRBD1; abundance: few
CDR3aa: CASSLGGTGVHADTQYF; CDR3nt: TGTGCCAGCAGTTTAGGCGGGACAGGGGTCCACGCAGATACGCAGTATTTT; j_gene: TRBJ2-3; v_gene: TRBV12-3/TRBV12-4; d_gene: TRBD1; abundance: many
CDR3aa: CDSSQETGARGYTF; CDR3nt: TGCGACAGCAGCCAAGAGACGGGGGCGCGGGGCTACACCTTC; j_gene: TRBJ1-2; v_gene: TRBV4-1; d_gene: .; abundance: .
CDR3aa: CASRTGANVLTF; CDR3nt: TGTGCCAGCAGGACTGGGGCCAACGTCCTGACTTTC; j_gene: TRBJ2-6; v_gene: TRBV12-3/TRBV12-4; d_gene: .; abundance: few
CDR3aa: CASSLTGSLTPEQYF; CDR3nt: TGTGCCAGCAGCCTCACCGGGAGTCTGACGCCCGAGCAGTACTTC; j_gene: TRBJ2-7; v_gene: TRBV5-6; d_gene: .; abundance: few
CDR3aa: CASSQASNTGELFF; CDR3nt: TGTGCCAGCAGCCAAGCATCGAACACCGGGGAGCTGTTTTTT; j_gene: TRBJ2-2; v_gene: TRBV3-1; d_gene: .; abundance: many
CDR3aa: CASSRGTGGRETQYF; CDR3nt: TGTGCCAGCAGCCGAGGGACAGGGGGGAGGGAGACCCAGTACTTC; j_gene: TRBJ2-5; v_gene: TRBV6-5; d_gene: TRBD1; abundance: many
CDR3aa: CASSRNSPTNEKLFF; CDR3nt: TGTGCCAGCAGCCGGAACAGCCCAACTAATGAAAAACTGTTTTTT; j_gene: TRBJ1-4; v_gene: TRBV11-2; d_gene: .; abundance: few
CDR3aa: CASSDKRATDTQYF; CDR3nt: TGTGCCAGCAGTGACAAGCGGGCCACAGATACGCAGTATTTT; j_gene: TRBJ2-3; v_gene: TRBV2; d_gene: .; abundance: .
CDR3aa: CASSLGTYGEAFF; CDR3nt: TGCGCCAGCAGCTTGGGAACGTACGGTGAAGCTTTCTTT; j_gene: TRBJ1-1; v_gene: TRBV5-1; d_gene: .; abundance: few
CDR3aa: CSAPGRPNTGELFF; CDR3nt: TGCAGTGCCCCAGGGAGGCCGAACACCGGGGAGCTGTTTTTT; j_gene: TRBJ2-2; v_gene: TRBV20-1; d_gene: .; abundance: many
CDR3aa: CASSYSDRGGAGNEQFF; CDR3nt: TGTGCCAGCAGTTACTCGGACCGGGGGGGGGCTGGGAATGAGCAGTTCTTC; j_gene: TRBJ2-1; v_gene: TRBV6-5; d_gene: TRBD2; abundance: .
CDR3aa: CASSFDRDTEAFF; CDR3nt: TGTGCCAGCAGCTTCGACAGGGATACTGAAGCTTTCTTT; j_gene: TRBJ1-1; v_gene: TRBV6-5; d_gene: TRBD1; abundance: many
CDR3aa: CSAPPSGSGHEQFF; CDR3nt: TGCAGTGCTCCGCCTAGCGGGAGCGGACATGAGCAGTTCTTC; j_gene: TRBJ2-1; v_gene: TRBV20-1; d_gene: TRBD2; abundance: many
CDR3aa: CASSGTGNIVNEQFF; CDR3nt: TGTGCCAGCAGTGGAACAGGGAATATAGTGAATGAGCAGTTCTTC; j_gene: TRBJ2-1; v_gene: TRBV25-1; d_gene: .; abundance: few
CDR3aa: CSASSDEQFF; CDR3nt: TGCAGTGCTAGTTCGGATGAGCAGTTCTTC; j_gene: TRBJ2-1; v_gene: TRBV20-1; d_gene: .; abundance: many
CDR3aa: CASRTTGGKWTEAFF; CDR3nt: TGTGCCAGCAGAACGACAGGGGGGAAATGGACTGAAGCTTTCTTT; j_gene: TRBJ1-1; v_gene: TRBV5-6; d_gene: TRBD1; abundance: few
CDR3aa: CASRKGNLAKNIQYF; CDR3nt: TGTGCCAGCAGAAAGGGGAACCTAGCCAAAAACATTCAGTACTTC; j_gene: TRBJ2-4; v_gene: TRBV6-2/TRBV6-3; d_gene: .; abundance: many
CDR3aa: CSARAGQGARNYYGYTF; CDR3nt: TGCAGTGCTAGGGCGGGACAGGGGGCAAGGAATTATTATGGCTACACCTTC; j_gene: TRBJ1-2; v_gene: TRBV20-1; d_gene: TRBD1; abundance: many
CDR3aa: CASSPSASGMVQETQYF; CDR3nt: TGTGCCAGCTCACCCAGCGCCTCCGGGATGGTGCAAGAGACCCAGTACTTC; j_gene: TRBJ2-5; v_gene: TRBV18; d_gene: .; abundance: .
CDR3aa: CASSPASGTQYF; CDR3nt: TGTGCCAGCAGCCCGGCTTCGGGGACCCAGTACTTC; j_gene: TRBJ2-5; v_gene: TRBV3-1; d_gene: .; abundance: few
CDR3aa: CSVEEPPRDTQYF; CDR3nt: TGCAGCGTTGAGGAACCACCTAGGGATACGCAGTATTTT; j_gene: TRBJ2-3; v_gene: TRBV29-1; d_gene: .; abundance: many
CDR3aa: CASSLRSGSDTIYF; CDR3nt: TGTGCCAGCAGTTTACGGTCCGGGAGTGACACCATATATTTT; j_gene: TRBJ1-3; v_gene: TRBV12-3/TRBV12-4; d_gene: .; abundance: .
CDR3aa: CASSWGRLAGHEQFF; CDR3nt: TGTGCCAGCAGCTGGGGGAGACTAGCGGGACATGAGCAGTTCTTC; j_gene: TRBJ2-1; v_gene: TRBV11-3; d_gene: TRBD2; abundance: few
CDR3aa: CASSLDAGYQETQYF; CDR3nt: TGTGCCAGCAGCTTAGACGCAGGGTACCAAGAGACCCAGTACTTC; j_gene: TRBJ2-5; v_gene: TRBV7-9; d_gene: .; abundance: many
CDR3aa: CATSDPGGPVEQYF; CDR3nt: TGTGCCACCAGTGACCCGGGAGGGCCGGTCGAGCAGTACTTC; j_gene: TRBJ2-7; v_gene: TRBV24-1; d_gene: TRBD2; abundance: .
CDR3aa: CASSPGQGGREGYTF; CDR3nt: TGCGCCAGCAGCCCGGGCCAGGGGGGGCGCGAAGGCTACACCTTC; j_gene: TRBJ1-2; v_gene: TRBV5-1; d_gene: TRBD1; abundance: .
CDR3aa: CASRPTLAGVPYEQYF; CDR3nt: TGCGCCAGCAGGCCTACCCTAGCGGGTGTGCCCTACGAGCAGTACTTC; j_gene: TRBJ2-7; v_gene: TRBV4-1; d_gene: TRBD2; abundance: many
CDR3aa: CASSEYWVGGFYEQYF; CDR3nt: TGTGCCAGCAGTGAATACTGGGTCGGGGGGTTCTACGAGCAGTACTTC; j_gene: TRBJ2-7; v_gene: TRBV6-1; d_gene: TRBD2; abundance: .
CDR3aa: CASSVDLLRGEQFF; CDR3nt: TGTGCCAGCAGCGTAGATCTGCTGAGAGGTGAGCAGTTCTTC; j_gene: TRBJ2-1; v_gene: TRBV9; d_gene: .; abundance: .
CDR3aa: CASSYSGAGRGWGNTEAFF; CDR3nt: TGTGCCAGCAGTTACTCTGGTGCGGGCAGGGGATGGGGGAACACTGAAGCTTTCTTT; j_gene: TRBJ1-1; v_gene: TRBV6-5; d_gene: .; abundance: many
CDR3aa: CAGSRDPRPQETQYF; CDR3nt: TGCGCCGGTAGCCGGGATCCAAGGCCTCAAGAGACCCAGTACTTC; j_gene: TRBJ2-5; v_gene: TRBV4-3; d_gene: .; abundance: .
CDR3aa: CASSAGQGAGSPLHF; CDR3nt: TGTGCCAGCAGCGCTGGACAGGGGGCGGGTTCACCCCTCCACTTT; j_gene: TRBJ1-6; v_gene: TRBV5-6; d_gene: TRBD1; abundance: few
CDR3aa: CSVARGVQETQYF; CDR3nt: TGCAGCGTTGCAAGGGGGGTTCAAGAGACCCAGTACTTC; j_gene: TRBJ2-5; v_gene: TRBV29-1; d_gene: .; abundance: .
CDR3aa: CASSLGIAGPRYF; CDR3nt: TGTGCCAGCAGTTTGGGGATAGCGGGGCCACGGTACTTC; j_gene: TRBJ2-7; v_gene: TRBV27; d_gene: TRBD2; abundance: .
CDR3aa: CASSLGQGQYF; CDR3nt: TGTGCCAGCAGTCTAGGACAGGGTCAATACTTC; j_gene: TRBJ2-7; v_gene: TRBV2; d_gene: TRBD1; abundance: many
CDR3aa: CASSLALTASGNTIYF; CDR3nt: TGTGCCAGCAGCCTTGCCCTGACAGCCTCTGGAAACACCATATATTTT; j_gene: TRBJ1-3; v_gene: TRBV3-1; d_gene: .; abundance: .
CDR3aa: CATSESRTRDRYEQYF; CDR3nt: TGTGCCACCAGTGAGTCCCGAACGAGGGACCGCTACGAGCAGTACTTC; j_gene: TRBJ2-7; v_gene: TRBV24-1; d_gene: .; abundance: few
CDR3aa: CASSRLGPRGTSGNTIYF; CDR3nt: TGTGCCAGCAGCCGATTGGGGCCCAGGGGGACCTCTGGAAACACCATATATTTT; j_gene: TRBJ1-3; v_gene: TRBV12-3/TRBV12-4; d_gene: TRBD1; abundance: .
CDR3aa: CASSPRQGGTGSGYTF; CDR3nt: TGCGCCAGCAGCCCCCGCCAGGGGGGGACTGGAAGTGGCTACACCTTC; j_gene: TRBJ1-2; v_gene: TRBV5-1; d_gene: TRBD1; abundance: few
CDR3aa: CASSLGSGTGELFF; CDR3nt: TGTGCCAGCAGCTTGGGATCCGGCACCGGGGAGCTGTTTTTT; j_gene: TRBJ2-2; v_gene: TRBV5-6; d_gene: .; abundance: many
CDR3aa: CASSEAGPGQRYTF; CDR3nt: TGTGCCAGCAGTGAAGCGGGTCCGGGACAGAGGTACACCTTC; j_gene: TRBJ1-2; v_gene: TRBV6-1; d_gene: TRBD1; abundance: .
CDR3aa: CASSPRVDQPQHF; CDR3nt: TGTGCCAGCAGTCCGAGGGTCGATCAGCCCCAGCATTTT; j_gene: TRBJ1-5; v_gene: TRBV9; d_gene: .; abundance: few
CDR3aa: CASSVGVGPYNEQFF; CDR3nt: TGTGCCAGCAGCGTAGGGGTGGGCCCTTACAATGAGCAGTTCTTC; j_gene: TRBJ2-1; v_gene: TRBV9; d_gene: .; abundance: many
CDR3aa: CASSVGLAGKDEQFF; CDR3nt: TGTGCCAGCAGTGTCGGACTAGCGGGAAAAGATGAGCAGTTCTTC; j_gene: TRBJ2-1; v_gene: TRBV12-3/TRBV12-4; d_gene: TRBD2; abundance: .
CDR3aa: CASTRPFDGYTF; CDR3nt: TGTGCCAGCACTCGCCCCTTCGATGGCTACACCTTC; j_gene: TRBJ1-2; v_gene: TRBV21-1; d_gene: .; abundance: .
CDR3aa: CASSLSGDGTYEQYF; CDR3nt: TGCGCCAGCAGCTTGTCCGGTGACGGAACCTACGAGCAGTACTTC; j_gene: TRBJ2-7; v_gene: TRBV5-1; d_gene: .; abundance: many
CDR3aa: CSAPLAGSLSSYNEQFF; CDR3nt: TGCAGTGCCCCACTAGCGGGATCATTAAGCTCCTACAATGAGCAGTTCTTC; j_gene: TRBJ2-1; v_gene: TRBV20-1; d_gene: TRBD2; abundance: many